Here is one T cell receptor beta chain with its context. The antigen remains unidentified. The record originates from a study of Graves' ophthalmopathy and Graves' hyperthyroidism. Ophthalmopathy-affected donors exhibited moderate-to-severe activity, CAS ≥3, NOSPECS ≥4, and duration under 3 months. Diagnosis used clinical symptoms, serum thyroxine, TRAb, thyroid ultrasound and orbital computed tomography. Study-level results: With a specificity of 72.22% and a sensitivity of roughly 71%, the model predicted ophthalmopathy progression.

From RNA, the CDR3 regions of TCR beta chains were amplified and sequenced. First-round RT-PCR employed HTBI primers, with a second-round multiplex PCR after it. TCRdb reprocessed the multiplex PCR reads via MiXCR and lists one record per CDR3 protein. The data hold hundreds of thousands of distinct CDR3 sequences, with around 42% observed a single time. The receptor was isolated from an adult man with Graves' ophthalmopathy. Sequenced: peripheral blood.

CDR3 sequence: CASTRQEAGELFF. In DNA, the CDR3 is TGTGCCAGTACCCGACAGGAAGCCGGGGAGCTGTTTTTT. The gene calls are TRBV19 and TRBJ2-2; D might be TRBD1 (6 bases). There are 13 residues in the CDR3. Germline CDR1 is LNHDA and CDR2 is SQIVND (reference sequence). V lost 7 bases and J lost 6, with 12 bases in between.